Below, 30 T cell receptor beta chains from the same sample are listed, as sequenced in a study of T cell responses to AZD1222 COVID-19 vaccine. Sequenced by immunoSEQ multiplex PCR; TCRdb stores in-frame clones only, minus some. The sample lists over 130,000 clones, roughly 92% occurring once. The sample consisted of peripheral blood, taken on day 0 of AZD1222 vaccination. The source of these receptors is an adult in good health.

CDR3 in amino acids: CASSQDVYEQYF. In DNA form, the CDR3 reads TGTGCCAGCAGCCAAGATGTATACGAGCAGTACTTC. The J gene is TRBJ2-7, the V gene TRBV14, with D hard to call. V lost 0 bases to trimming and J lost 4 bases, with 4 bases between them. Germline V gives CDR1 SGHDN, CDR2 FVKESK. The CDR3 extends over 12 amino acids. Combining the CDR3 with reference TRBV14 and TRBJ2-7 gives the whole variable domain EAGVTQFPSHSVIEKGQTVTLRCDPISGHDNLYWYRRVMGKEIKFLLHFVKESKQDESGMPNNRFLAERTGGTYSTLKVQPAELEDSGVYFCASSQDVYEQYFGPGTRLTVT.

The rearrangement links TRBV6-5 to TRBJ1-2; 7 bases are shared with TRBD1. The CDR3 length is 16 residues. Losses at the gene ends were 2 bases for V and 10 bases for J; bases not matched to a gene: 16. Looked up from germline, CDR1 is MNHEY and CDR2 is SVGAGI. The CDR3 coding sequence is TGTGCCAGCAGTTACACCTTACTTTCAGGGACAGTTGACTACACCTTC. It is translated as CASSYTLLSGTVDYTF.

The chain recombines TRBV11-2 with TRBJ2-3; weak D call: TRBD2 (5 bases). The CDR3 spans 17 residues. Germline V gives CDR1 SGHAT, CDR2 FQNNGV. V was clipped by 4 bases and J by 1 base, with 18 bases between them. The CDR3 bases are TGTGCCAGCAGCTCCCGAAGCGGTCTAGGAGGCACAGATACGCAGTATTTT. Its translation: CASSSRSGLGGTDTQYF.

This clone was found once. V usage is TRBV28 and J usage is TRBJ1-5, with D maybe TRBD1 (6 bases). The ends were cut back, 2 bases at V and 4 bases at J, with 12 bases in the middle. Germline V gene lookup returns CDR1 MDHEN and CDR2 SYDVKM. The CDR3 consists of 15 residues. CDR3 bases: TGTGCCAGCAGTTTAGCCGGGACACTTAATCAGCCCCAGCATTTT. Translated, it gives CASSLAGTLNQPQHF.

The chain joins TRBV27 to TRBJ2-5, with a possible D match to TRBD1 (5 bases). Germline V CDR1 and CDR2: MNHEY, SMNVEV (reference sequence). CDR3 size: 13 residues. The V gene lost 2 bases and the J gene lost 5 bases, with 9 bases spanning the gap. This chain's CDR3 is CASSLNWGETQYF. CDR3 in DNA: TGTGCCAGCAGTTTAAATTGGGGCGAGACCCAGTACTTC.

The V and J genes are TRBV19 and TRBJ2-6; D is possibly TRBD1 (5 bases). The CDR3 is 17 amino acids. The germline CDR1 and CDR2 sequences are LNHDA and SQIVND (reference sequence). V lost 5 bases to trimming and J lost 0 bases, with 14 bases between them. CDR3 nucleotides: TGTGCCAGTAGTGAGATCACAGGCCTCTCTGGGGCCAACGTCCTGACTTTC. It translates to CASSEITGLSGANVLTF.

The chain recombines TRBV5-6 with TRBJ1-1; 10 nucleotides agree with TRBD1. The CDR3 spans 18 residues. Germline V gene sequence: CDR1 SGHDT, CDR2 YYEEEE. The junction had 14 bases not matched to a gene; V was cut back by 3 bases and J by 3 bases. The CDR3 region has the DNA TGTGCCAGCAGCTACACACGCGGACAGGGGGAGGCCGACACTGAAGCTTTCTTT. This codes for CASSYTRGQGEADTEAFF.

This clone turned up a few times. The chain recombines TRBV6-1 with TRBJ2-1; 12 bases are shared with TRBD2. CDR3 length: 15 amino acids. Germline CDR1 MNHNS, CDR2 SASEGT. The junction had 12 bases not matched to a gene; V was cut back by 3 bases and J by 15 bases. CDR3 nucleotides: TGTGCCAGCAGTGACACTAGCGGGGGGCCCTCTCTGACGTTCTTC. Its protein product is CASSDTSGGPSLTFF.

The chain joins TRBV27 to TRBJ2-1; D gene unclear. In germline, CDR1 is MNHEY, CDR2 SMNVEV (reference sequence). CDR3 length equals 13 residues. V lost 5 bases to trimming and J lost 6 bases, with 11 bases between them. CDR3 sequence reads: CASSIPYLNEQFF. CDR3 DNA sequence: TGTGCCAGCAGTATTCCCTACCTCAATGAGCAGTTCTTC.

The rearrangement joins TRBV27 to TRBJ1-2, with TRBD1 as a possible D gene (5 bases). The CDR3 is 15 residues long. The germline CDR1 and CDR2 sequences are MNHEY and SMNVEV (reference sequence). The V end lost 6 bases, the J end lost 6 bases, and 20 bases lay between the germline ends. The DNA of the CDR3 is TGTGCCAGCAGCCCTCCTGGGGGGAGTCTTAATGGCTACACCTTC. Translation gives CASSPPGGSLNGYTF.

The CDR3 sequence is CASRMTGTGETEAFF. Here the CDR3 DNA reads TGTGCCAGCAGAATGACCGGGACAGGGGAGACTGAAGCTTTCTTT. The rearrangement uses TRBV6-5 and TRBJ1-1; 10 bases map to TRBD1. The J segment lost 5 bases and the V segment lost 6 bases, leaving 9 bases of the junction unmatched. CDR3 length: 15 residues. Germline V gene data show CDR1 as MNHEY and CDR2 as SVGAGI.

Details on this clone: A junction end diverges from the germline sequence, so it may reflect a read error. The chain employs TRBV27 and TRBJ2-4; D assignment may be TRBD1 or TRBD2 (5 bases each). Germline CDR1 MNHEY, CDR2 SMNVEV (reference sequence). The length of the CDR3 is 15 residues. CDR3 region: CAGSFQPGPQNIQYF. CDR3 nucleotide sequence: TGTGCCGGCAGTTTCCAGCCGGGACCACAAAACATTCAGTACTTC.

The V gene is TRBV7-2, the J gene TRBJ2-1; 10 nucleotides agree with TRBD2. The CDR3 length is 16 residues. Germline V gene lookup returns CDR1 SGHTA and CDR2 FQGNSA. The V segment lost 2 bases and the J segment 6 bases; nucleotides outside the gene matches: 7. The CDR3 sequence: CASSLWLAGALNEQFF. The CDR3 coding sequence is TGTGCCAGCAGCTTATGGCTAGCGGGGGCCCTCAATGAGCAGTTCTTC.

This rearrangement joins TRBV12-3 or TRBV12-4 to TRBJ2-1; D gene unclear. V lost 2 bases, J lost 11 bases, and 13 bases lay in between. This CDR3 comprises 13 residues. This CDR3 is CASSLSSLPKQFF. DNA of the CDR3: TGTGCCAGCAGTTTAAGTTCGCTTCCTAAGCAGTTCTTC.

This chain connects TRBV5-4 to TRBJ2-7; D unclear. The germline V and J ends were trimmed by 0 bases and 3 bases, with 19 bases remaining between them. The CDR3 is 17 residues long. CDR1 and CDR2 from the germline V gene are SGHNT and YYREEE (reference sequence). CDR3 nucleotides: TGTGCCAGCAGCTTGGCAATCATTACTCTTAAGGGCTACGAGCAGTACTTC. This translates into CASSLAIITLKGYEQYF.

The V and J genes are TRBV14 and TRBJ2-1; 9 positions agree with TRBD2. Germline CDR1 SGHDN, CDR2 FVKESK. Trimming removed 3 bases from V and 8 bases from J; junction bases left unmatched: 23. The CDR3 spans 20 residues. The CDR3 here is CASSQSMGRTSAVKGDEQFF. CDR3 DNA: TGTGCCAGCAGCCAGTCAATGGGGAGGACTAGCGCCGTCAAGGGGGATGAGCAGTTCTTC.

The chain combines TRBV19 with TRBJ2-3, with D perhaps given as TRBD1 or TRBD2 (6 bases each). V was cut by 5 bases and J by 2 bases, with 20 bases left in between. The CDR3 length is 17 residues. Germline CDR1 and CDR2: LNHDA and SQIVND (reference sequence). The CDR3 loop reads CASSLAPTGGVTDTQYF. The CDR3 DNA is TGTGCCAGTAGTCTCGCCCCGACAGGCGGGGTCACAGATACGCAGTATTTT.

Concerning this clone itself: One junction end disagrees with the germline gene, perhaps due to a read error. The chain uses TRBV10-3 and TRBJ1-4, with 7 nucleotides matching TRBD1. The germline V gene has CDR1 ENHRY and CDR2 SYGVKD. This CDR3 comprises 15 residues. The CDR3 coding sequence is TGTGCCGTCAGGGGGGCAGCTGCAACTAATGAAAAACTGTTTTTT. Residues: CAVRGAAATNEKLFF.

This clone was seen a single time. The chain has TRBV7-9 and TRBJ1-5; TRBD1 matches at 9 bases. CDR3 length: 15 amino acids. CDR1 is SEHNR, CDR2 FQNEAQ, per germline (reference sequence). Trimming took 6 bases from V and 5 from J; bases not matched to a gene: 8. The CDR3 DNA sequence: TGTGCCAGCAGGGCCGGGACAGGGTTTGATCAGCCCCAGCATTTT. Its translation: CASRAGTGFDQPQHF. Drawing the rest from reference TRBV7-9 and TRBJ1-5, the complete variable domain is DTGVSQNPRHKITKRGQNVTFRCDPISEHNRLYWYRQTLGQGPEFLTYFQNEAQLEKSRLLSDRFSAERPKGSFSTLEIQRTEQGDSAMYLCASRAGTGFDQPQHFGDGTRLSIL.

V gene TRBV19 combines with J gene TRBJ2-2; 10 bases fit TRBD1. V was clipped by 5 bases and J by 5 bases; unmatched bases: 11. The CDR3 length is 17 residues. Germline V gives CDR1 LNHDA, CDR2 SQIVND (reference sequence). The CDR3 protein is CASSFRDRGRGTGELFF. CDR3 sequence (DNA): TGTGCCAGTAGTTTCCGGGACAGGGGCCGCGGAACCGGGGAGCTGTTTTTT.

The chain joins TRBV5-1 to TRBJ1-6, with D possibly matching TRBD1 (5 bases). V was trimmed by 7 bases and J by 4 bases, leaving 15 bases between them. This CDR3 contains 15 residues. Germline CDR1 is SGHRS and CDR2 is YFSETQ. The CDR3 bases are TGCGCCAGCCGAGGGACGGATACGTATAATTCACCCCTCCACTTT. Translated, it gives CASRGTDTYNSPLHF.

The V gene is TRBV6-1, the J gene TRBJ2-7, with 10 bases aligning to TRBD2. This CDR3 has 16 amino acids. V lost 2 bases and J lost 3; bases outside the gene matches: 7. The germline V gene has CDR1 MNHNS and CDR2 SASEGT. The CDR3 DNA is TGTGCCAGCAGTGAATATCGGACTAGCGGAAGCTACGAGCAGTACTTC. It is translated as CASSEYRTSGSYEQYF.

This chain's CDR3 is CASSQQGAEAFF. The CDR3 DNA reads as TGTGCCAGCAGCCAACAGGGGGCTGAAGCTTTCTTT. The chain carries TRBV7-9 and TRBJ1-1; 8 bases are a match to TRBD1. CDR3 length: 12 amino acids. The junction had 2 bases not matched to a gene; V was cut back by 5 bases and J by 6 bases. In germline, CDR1 is SEHNR, CDR2 FQNEAQ (reference sequence).

The chain has TRBV5-8 and TRBJ1-6; D ambiguous. CDR3 length: 14 amino acids. Trimming left V 5 bases short and J 6 bases short, with 12 bases between. Germline values: CDR1 SGHTS, CDR2 YDEGEE. CDR3 bases: TGTGCCAGCAGTCCTCTGGGAATTAATTCACCCCTCCACTTT. As protein: CASSPLGINSPLHF. The complete variable domain, with remaining parts taken from reference TRBV5-8 and TRBJ1-6, reads EAGVTQSPTHLIKTRGQQATLRCSPISGHTSVYWYQQALGLGLQFLLWYDEGEERNRGNFPPRFSGRQFPNYSSELNVNALELEDSALYLCASSPLGINSPLHFGNGTRLTVT.

The rearrangement links TRBV7-9 to TRBJ2-5; D is possibly TRBD1 (5 bases). This CDR3 is 14 amino acids long. Trimming pared 3 bases from V and 0 bases from J, leaving 8 bases between. Germline-derived CDR1 and CDR2 are SEHNR and FQNEAQ (reference sequence). The CDR3 loop is CASSFPTDQETQYF. CDR3 nucleotide sequence: TGTGCCAGCAGCTTCCCGACAGACCAAGAGACCCAGTACTTC.

CDR3 DNA: TGTGCCAGCAGTTTTCACTCGACCCGATTTGGAGATACGCAGTATTTT. This translates into CASSFHSTRFGDTQYF. This chain links TRBV7-2 with TRBJ2-3; D unclear. Per germline, CDR1 SGHTA and CDR2 FQGNSA. The CDR3 runs to 16 residues. Between the trimmed V and J ends, which lost 6 bases and 5 bases, there was a span of 21 bases.

The table lists this clone with a count of one. This chain connects TRBV7-2 to TRBJ1-5, with 7 bases fitting TRBD1. V shed 8 bases and J 0 bases; nucleotides not matched to a gene: 19. The CDR3 has 19 amino acids. Germline values: CDR1 SGHTA, CDR2 FQGNSA. CDR3 coding DNA: TGTGCCAGCCCCTTGGGGCAGGGGGTATCTTTTAATAGCAATCAGCCCCAGCATTTT. Protein sequence: CASPLGQGVSFNSNQPQHF.

The chain carries TRBV4-2 and TRBJ1-6; no clear D. In germline, CDR1 is LGHNA, CDR2 YNFKEQ. This CDR3 is built from 16 residues. V was shortened by 0 bases and J by 9 bases, with 15 bases between the two germline ends. The DNA of the CDR3 is TGTGCCAGCAGCCAAGAAACGACATTATCGGGTTCACCCCTCCACTTT. Translated, it gives CASSQETTLSGSPLHF.

V usage is TRBV6-1 and J usage is TRBJ1-2, with D possibly TRBD1 on 5 matching bases. Germline V CDR1 and CDR2: MNHNS, SASEGT. This CDR3 has 13 amino acids. Between the trimmed V and J ends, which lost 2 bases and 3 bases, there was a span of 7 bases. DNA of the CDR3: TGTGCCAGCAGTGAAACGGGGGACTATGGCTACACCTTC. Its protein is CASSETGDYGYTF.

This sequence joins TRBV11-2 and TRBJ2-5; TRBD2 matches 10 bases. The CDR3 has 17 residues. V lost 5 bases, J lost 1 base, and 10 bases stayed unmatched. Per germline, CDR1 SGHAT and CDR2 FQNNGV. The CDR3, as DNA: TGTGCCAGCAGCGCAGCTAGCGGGGGCCCGATCCAAGAGACCCAGTACTTC. This encodes CASSAASGGPIQETQYF.